Below are 10 T cell receptor beta chains sequenced from a single sample in a study of blood T cells in healthy people across ages. A second 7 to 11 cycle PCR used barcoded and J-beta primers. TCRdb itself ran the 5' RACE reads through MiXCR, one entry per CDR3 protein. This sample carries around 650,000 distinct CDR3 sequences, approximately 31% of them seen once, and the ten largest clones take over 15%. Sequencing was done on a sample of blood. Receptor source: a woman aged 80 or over in good health.

In the case of this clonotype: A much larger clone lies one base from this, so it may be a read error. The genes are TRBV7-9 and TRBJ1-2, with a tentative D call TRBD1 (5 bases). CDR1 and CDR2 (germline): SEHNR, FQNEAQ (reference sequence). The CDR3 totals 14 residues. The CDR3 reads CASSLSGQGYGHTF. In DNA form, the CDR3 reads TGTGCCAGCAGCTTATCAGGGCAGGGCTATGGCCACACCTTC.

This clonotype was seen at least ten times. The gene calls are TRBV27 and TRBJ1-6, with D perhaps TRBD1 (5 bases). The CDR3 consists of 15 residues. The ends were cut back, 4 bases at V and 14 bases at J, with 21 bases in the middle. The germline V gene has CDR1 MNHEY and CDR2 SMNVEV (reference sequence). The CDR3 DNA sequence: TGTGCCAGCAGTTCCAAGGACGGGGGAATTAAATCCCTCCACTTT. It yields the protein CASSSKDGGIKSLHF.

Comment on this clonotype: One junction end does not reproduce the germline sequence, and a read error may be involved. This sequence joins TRBV20-1 and TRBJ2-2; possibly TRBD1 or TRBD2 for D (6 bases each). Germline loops: CDR1 DFQATT, CDR2 SNEGSKA (reference sequence). There are 14 residues in the CDR3. CDR3 coding DNA: TGCAGCGCTAGAGAAGGGGGGAGCCGGTACGGGCTGTTTTTT. Translating it yields CSAREGGSRYGLFF.

V is TRBV20-1 and J is TRBJ2-3; D is unclear. V lost 6 bases, J lost 4 bases, and 11 bases lay in between. Germline CDR1 reads DFQATT; CDR2 reads SNEGSKA (reference sequence). The CDR3 sequence is 12 residues long. The chain's CDR3 is CSATGDADTQYF. The CDR3 DNA reads as TGCAGTGCAACCGGTGACGCAGATACGCAGTATTTT.

Turning to this clonotype: A much larger clone sits a single nucleotide away, making a read error possible. The chain recombines TRBV6-6 with TRBJ2-5, with 11 positions matching TRBD2. Germline CDR1 MNHNY, CDR2 SVGAGI (reference sequence). The CDR3 length is 16 residues. The V and J ends lost 6 bases and 11 bases, in that order; junction bases with no gene match: 17. The CDR3 sequence is CASRSLLAGAYNEQYF. The CDR3 DNA is TGTGCCAGCAGGTCATTACTAGCGGGGGCCTACAATGAGCAGTACTTC.

This clonotype appeared many times. This chain connects TRBV4-3 to TRBJ2-5; a possible D gene is TRBD2 (6 bases). The germline CDR1 and CDR2 sequences are LGHNA and YSLEER. The CDR3 totals 16 residues. With 1 base removed from V and 4 bases from J, the gap between germline ends came to 16 bases. The CDR3 sequence is CASSQGPQVGGETQYF. Here the CDR3 DNA reads TGCGCCAGCAGCCAAGGCCCTCAGGTGGGAGGAGAGACCCAGTACTTC.

This clonotype was detected many times. CDR3 region: CASSRDTSTNEKLFF. CDR3 coding DNA: TGCGCCAGCAGCCGGGACACCTCAACTAATGAAAAACTGTTTTTT. The chain uses TRBV5-1 and TRBJ1-4; weak D call: TRBD1 (6 bases). Germline assignment: CDR1 SGHRS and CDR2 YFSETQ. V was trimmed by 4 bases and J by 0 bases, leaving 10 bases between them. The CDR3 runs 15 residues.

V gene TRBV20-1 combines with J gene TRBJ2-7; 8 bases are shared with TRBD2. The CDR3 is made up of 12 amino acids. V lost 7 bases to trimming and J lost 7 bases; unmatched junction nucleotides: 9. The germline V gene has CDR1 DFQATT and CDR2 SNEGSKA (reference sequence). Written as DNA, the CDR3 is TGCAGTGGGACGGGGGGGGATCGGGAGCAGTACTTC. Translation: CSGTGGDREQYF.

This clonotype has at least ten counts. V usage is TRBV4-3 and J usage is TRBJ2-3; TRBD2 matches 9 bases. Looked up from germline, CDR1 is LGHNA and CDR2 is YSLEER. The CDR3 consists of 18 residues. The V gene end was trimmed by 4 bases and the J gene end by 0 bases; junction bases not matched to a gene: 11. The CDR3 DNA reads as TGCGCCAGCAGCCCCTTTTCGGAGCGGGGGGACAGCACAGATACGCAGTATTTT. This sequence encodes CASSPFSERGDSTDTQYF.

The V gene is TRBV6-1, the J gene TRBJ2-5, with TRBD2 matching over 10 bases. V gave up 7 bases and J gave up 11 bases; unmatched junction bases: 13. From germline, CDR1 is MNHNS and CDR2 SASEGT. This CDR3 is 14 amino acids long. The CDR3 DNA reads as TGTGCCAGCAATGTAGCGGGGGGATCTTTTGAGCAGTACTTC. Amino acid sequence: CASNVAGGSFEQYF.